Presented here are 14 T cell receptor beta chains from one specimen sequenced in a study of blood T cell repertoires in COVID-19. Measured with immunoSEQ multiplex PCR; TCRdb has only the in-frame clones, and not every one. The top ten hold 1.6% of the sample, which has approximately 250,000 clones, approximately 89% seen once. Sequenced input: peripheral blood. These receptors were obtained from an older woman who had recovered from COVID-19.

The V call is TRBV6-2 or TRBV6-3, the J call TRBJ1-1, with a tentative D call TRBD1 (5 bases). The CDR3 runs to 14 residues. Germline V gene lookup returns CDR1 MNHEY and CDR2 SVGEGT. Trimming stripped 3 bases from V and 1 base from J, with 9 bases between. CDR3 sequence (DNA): TGTGCCAGCAGTTATGGAGGGGCGAACACTGAAGCTTTCTTT. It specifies CASSYGGANTEAFF.

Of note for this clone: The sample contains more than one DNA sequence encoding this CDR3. CDR3 amino acids: CASSQSYEQYF. The CDR3 DNA reads as TGTGCCAGCAGCCAATCTTACGAGCAGTACTTC. The chain employs TRBV3-1 (or the pseudogene TRBV3-2) and TRBJ2-7; D gene uncertain. The CDR3 runs 11 residues. V lost 2 bases and J lost 4, with 3 bases in between. Germline V gives CDR1 LGHDT, CDR2 YNNKEL (reference sequence).

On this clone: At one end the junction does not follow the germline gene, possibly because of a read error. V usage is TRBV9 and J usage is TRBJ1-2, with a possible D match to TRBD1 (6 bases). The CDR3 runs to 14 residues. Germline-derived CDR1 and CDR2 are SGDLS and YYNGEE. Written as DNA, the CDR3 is TGTGCCAGCAGCCCTATTCCCCCGACAGGACCCTTCGCCTTC. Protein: CASSPIPPTGPFAF.

The CDR3 DNA reads as TGTGCCAGCAGCAAGACGGGAACAGGGGGGGCAACTAATGAAAAACTGTTTTTT. As protein: CASSKTGTGGATNEKLFF. The rearrangement joins TRBV9 to TRBJ1-4, with TRBD1 matching over 8 bases. This CDR3 comprises 18 residues. Looked up from germline, CDR1 is SGDLS and CDR2 is YYNGEE. V dropped 4 bases and J dropped 0; count of bases not matched to a gene: 11.

CDR3 amino acids: CASSQDLTIRLANNEQFF. The CDR3, as DNA: TGCGCCAGCAGCCAAGATCTCACAATCAGGTTGGCAAACAATGAGCAGTTCTTC. The V gene is TRBV4-1, the J gene TRBJ2-1; D not resolved. CDR1 and CDR2 from the germline V gene are MGHRA and YSYEKL. V lost 0 bases, J lost 5 bases, and 20 bases lay in between. The CDR3 totals 18 residues.

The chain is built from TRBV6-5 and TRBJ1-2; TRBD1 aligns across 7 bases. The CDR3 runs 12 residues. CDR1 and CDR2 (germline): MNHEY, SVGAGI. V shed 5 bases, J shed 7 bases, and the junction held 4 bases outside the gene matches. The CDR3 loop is CASSSYRGGYTF. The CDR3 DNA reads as TGTGCCAGCAGTAGTTACAGGGGTGGCTACACCTTC.

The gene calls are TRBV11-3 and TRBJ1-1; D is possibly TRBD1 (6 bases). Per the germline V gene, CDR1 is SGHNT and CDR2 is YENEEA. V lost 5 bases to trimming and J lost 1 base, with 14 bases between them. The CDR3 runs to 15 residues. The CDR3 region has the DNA TGTGCCAGCAGCGACGGGGGGGCCCCGAACACTGAAGCTTTCTTT. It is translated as CASSDGGAPNTEAFF.

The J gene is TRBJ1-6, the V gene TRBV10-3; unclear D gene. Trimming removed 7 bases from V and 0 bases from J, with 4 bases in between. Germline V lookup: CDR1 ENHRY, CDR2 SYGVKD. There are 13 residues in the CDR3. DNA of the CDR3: TGTGCCATCACTGTCTCCTATAATTCACCCCTCCACTTT. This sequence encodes CAITVSYNSPLHF.

CDR3 nucleotide sequence: TGTGCCAGCAGCGATAAGACAGGGGCCGGGTACGAGCAGTACTTC. Amino acid sequence: CASSDKTGAGYEQYF. V and J are TRBV5-5 and TRBJ2-7; 8 positions match TRBD1. The CDR3 is made up of 15 amino acids. Trimming cost V 4 bases and J 4 bases; bases outside gene matches: 10. Looked up from germline, CDR1 is SGHKS and CDR2 is YYEKEE (reference sequence).

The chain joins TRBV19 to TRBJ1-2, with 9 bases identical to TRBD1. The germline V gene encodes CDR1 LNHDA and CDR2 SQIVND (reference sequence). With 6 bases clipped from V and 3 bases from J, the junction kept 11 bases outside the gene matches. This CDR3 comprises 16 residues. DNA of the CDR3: TGTGCCAGTAGCGACAGGGGGACACTCGGAGACTATGGCTACACCTTC. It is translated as CASSDRGTLGDYGYTF.

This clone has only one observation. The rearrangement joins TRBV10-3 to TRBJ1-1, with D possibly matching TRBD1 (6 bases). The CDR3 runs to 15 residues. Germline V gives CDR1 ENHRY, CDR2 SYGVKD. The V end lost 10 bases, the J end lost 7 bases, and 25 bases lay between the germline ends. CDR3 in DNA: TGTGCCACCCTGGCTGGACAGACAGTGCCCCGTGAAGCTTTCTTT. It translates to CATLAGQTVPREAFF.

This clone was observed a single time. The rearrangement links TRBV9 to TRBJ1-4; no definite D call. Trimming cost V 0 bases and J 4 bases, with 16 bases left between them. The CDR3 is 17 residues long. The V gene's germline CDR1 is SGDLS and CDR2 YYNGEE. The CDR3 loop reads CASSVAHSTDNNEKLFF. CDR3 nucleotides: TGTGCCAGCAGCGTAGCCCATAGTACAGACAATAATGAAAAACTGTTTTTT.

The CDR3 sequence: CASSLGLDQETQYF. CDR3 nucleotide sequence: TGTGCCAGCAGCCTGGGACTCGACCAAGAGACCCAGTACTTC. The genes are TRBV9 and TRBJ2-5; D is perhaps TRBD2 (6 bases). Trimming took off 4 bases at V and 0 bases at J, with 10 bases between the two ends. CDR1 SGDLS and CDR2 YYNGEE come from the germline V gene. The CDR3 has 14 amino acids. The complete variable domain, with remaining parts taken from reference TRBV9 and TRBJ2-5, reads DSGVTQTPKHLITATGQRVTLRCSPRSGDLSVYWYQQSLDQGLQFLIQYYNGEERAKGNILERFSAQQFPDLHSELNLSSLELGDSALYFCASSLGLDQETQYFGPGTRLLVL.

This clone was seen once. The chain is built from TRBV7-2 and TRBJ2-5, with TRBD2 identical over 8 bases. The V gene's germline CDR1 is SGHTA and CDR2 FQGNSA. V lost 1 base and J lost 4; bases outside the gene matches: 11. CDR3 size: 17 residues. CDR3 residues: CASSLGGGRRVGETQYF. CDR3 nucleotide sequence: TGTGCCAGCAGCTTAGGCGGGGGGCGAAGGGTTGGAGAGACCCAGTACTTC.